These 14 T cell receptor beta chains were sequenced from one sample in a study of blood T cell repertoires in COVID-19. Clones were sequenced by immunoSEQ multiplex PCR, and TCRdb holds only the in-frame ones, with some missing. The profile covers 200,000 to 300,000 clones, with 75% to 85% appearing a single time and 2% to 2.5% taken by the ten largest. The sequenced sample was peripheral blood. Every receptor here comes from a man between 35 and 55 years old who had recovered from COVID-19.

The chain carries TRBV11-3 and TRBJ1-1; TRBD1 is a possible D gene (5 bases). V was clipped by 0 bases and J by 5 bases, with 13 bases between them. The CDR3 contains 15 residues. Germline CDR1 reads SGHNT; CDR2 reads YENEEA. CDR3 sequence: CASSLDSRVGTEAFF. DNA of the CDR3: TGTGCCAGCAGCTTAGATAGCAGGGTGGGGACTGAAGCTTTCTTT.

This sequence joins TRBV7-9 and TRBJ2-1; TRBD2 matches at 9 bases. With 1 base clipped from V and 10 bases from J, the junction kept 8 bases outside the gene matches. The CDR3 loop spans 15 amino acids. Germline CDR1 SEHNR, CDR2 FQNEAQ (reference sequence). CDR3 in DNA: TGTGCCAGCAGCTTAGTGGTAGCGGGAGAGGGGGAGCAGTTCTTC. It encodes CASSLVVAGEGEQFF.

The rearrangement links TRBV5-1 to TRBJ1-5, with TRBD1 matching over 7 bases. The V and J ends lost 4 bases and 6 bases, in that order; junction bases with no gene match: 7. Germline V lookup: CDR1 SGHRS, CDR2 YFSETQ. This CDR3 contains 14 residues. The CDR3 loop reads CASSIQGGGQPQHF. DNA of the CDR3: TGCGCCAGCAGCATCCAGGGGGGCGGTCAGCCCCAGCATTTT.

In this sample, this clone turned up a few times. The V and J genes are TRBV20-1 and TRBJ2-7, with 8 positions matching TRBD2. V lost 3 bases and J lost 6; bases outside the gene matches: 13. Germline loops: CDR1 DFQATT, CDR2 SNEGSKA (reference sequence). The CDR3 loop spans 15 amino acids. The CDR3 sequence: CSASLSGSPSSEQYF. For the CDR3, the DNA is TGCAGTGCTAGTCTCAGCGGGAGCCCCTCTAGCGAGCAGTACTTC.

The chain recombines TRBV19 with TRBJ2-7, with 9 bases aligning to TRBD1. V shed 4 bases and J 2 bases; nucleotides not matched to a gene: 6. Germline CDR1 LNHDA, CDR2 SQIVND (reference sequence). The CDR3 sequence is 15 residues long. The CDR3 is CASSTAGTGPYEQYF. The CDR3 nucleotides are TGTGCCAGTAGTACCGCCGGGACAGGGCCCTACGAGCAGTACTTC.

V gene TRBV5-1 combines with J gene TRBJ2-3; D is unresolved. Germline V CDR1 and CDR2: SGHRS, YFSETQ. CDR3 length: 12 residues. Trimming took 4 bases from V and 6 from J, leaving 9 bases between them. The CDR3 sequence is CASSQTSDTQYF. CDR3 DNA: TGCGCCAGCAGCCAGACAAGCGATACGCAGTATTTT. Using reference TRBV5-1 and TRBJ2-3 for the parts outside the CDR3, the full variable domain is KAGVTQTPRYLIKTRGQQVTLSCSPISGHRSVSWYQQTPGQGLQFLFEYFSETQRNKGNFPGRFSGRQFSNSRSEMNVSTLELGDSALYLCASSQTSDTQYFGPGTRLTVL.

This clone was seen a few times. The rearrangement uses TRBV6-5 and TRBJ2-3, with 9 bases matching TRBD2. Germline CDR1 reads MNHEY; CDR2 reads SVGAGI. The V segment lost 6 bases and the J segment 4 bases; nucleotides outside the gene matches: 8. The CDR3 runs 15 residues. DNA of the CDR3: TGTGCCAGCAGAAACTTAGCGGGAGCATCAGATACGCAGTATTTT. This sequence encodes CASRNLAGASDTQYF.

The chain recombines TRBV5-1 with TRBJ2-7; D remains ambiguous. The CDR3 runs 12 residues. The germline V and J ends were trimmed by 0 bases and 6 bases, with 7 bases remaining between them. Germline V lookup: CDR1 SGHRS, CDR2 YFSETQ. CDR3 protein: CASSLVGFEQYF. The CDR3 bases are TGCGCCAGCAGCTTGGTCGGGTTCGAGCAGTACTTC.

The genes are TRBV30 and TRBJ2-2; 11 nucleotides match TRBD2. This CDR3 has 16 amino acids. V was pared by 2 bases and J by 7 bases, with 9 bases of the junction left unmatched. Germline CDR1 reads GTSNPN; CDR2 reads SVGIG (reference sequence). The CDR3: CAWSSTSGVGNGELFF. The DNA of the CDR3 is TGTGCCTGGAGTTCGACTAGCGGGGTTGGGAACGGGGAGCTGTTTTTT.

V usage is TRBV2 and J usage is TRBJ1-3; TRBD1 aligns across 11 bases. V trimming: 9 bases; J trimming: 7 bases; junction bases outside the gene matches: 11. The CDR3 totals 15 residues. Germline V CDR1 and CDR2: SNHLY, FYNNEI. The DNA for the CDR3 is TGTGCCAGTGGGGGAGGACAGGGGGCCATCAACACCATATATTTT. It specifies CASGGGQGAINTIYF.

The chain carries TRBV5-1 and TRBJ2-2; weak D call: TRBD1 (5 bases). Trimming shortened V by 4 bases and J by 2 bases, and 12 bases separated the two germline ends. Per germline, CDR1 SGHRS and CDR2 YFSETQ. The CDR3 covers 15 residues. The CDR3 protein is CASSPSGHNTGELFF. DNA of the CDR3: TGCGCCAGCAGCCCGTCTGGACATAACACCGGGGAGCTGTTTTTT.

This clone was counted between two and nine times. Other nucleotide sequences in the sample specify the same CDR3. The rearrangement uses TRBV30 and TRBJ1-2; no firm D call. The ends were cut back, 0 bases at V and 2 bases at J, with 4 bases in the middle. The V gene's germline CDR1 is GTSNPN and CDR2 SVGIG (reference sequence). This CDR3 is 12 amino acids long. CDR3 coding DNA: TGTGCCTGGAGTGTACAAAACTATGGCTACACCTTC. It translates to CAWSVQNYGYTF.

The rearrangement uses TRBV15 and TRBJ2-7, with a tentative D call TRBD2 (6 bases). Germline values: CDR1 LNHNV, CDR2 YYDKDF (reference sequence). The CDR3 runs 16 residues. Trimming stripped 5 bases from V and 2 bases from J, with 19 bases between. CDR3 sequence: CATSPLTRESPYEQYF. CDR3 nucleotides: TGTGCCACCAGCCCTTTAACTCGGGAGTCGCCCTACGAGCAGTACTTC.

The chain combines TRBV7-8 with TRBJ2-3; 11 bases map to TRBD2. V lost 3 bases and J lost 2; bases outside the gene matches: 7. CDR1 is SGHVS and CDR2 is FQNEAQ in the germline V gene. The CDR3 extends over 17 amino acids. CDR3 sequence: CASSLQLAGEPTDTQYF. Here the CDR3 DNA reads TGTGCCAGCAGCTTGCAACTAGCGGGGGAACCCACAGATACGCAGTATTTT.